Described below is a single TCR beta chain sequence and its context. All enrollees were roughly 18 to 89 years old and from fewer than 25 US areas. Resolution of symptoms, clearance, or two negative PCRs was present in recovered Cohort 3 donors. CDR1 is SNHLY and CDR2 is FYNNEI in the germline V gene. The CDR3 is made up of 16 amino acids. Between the trimmed V and J ends, which lost 7 bases and 3 bases, there was a span of 19 bases. Authors' analysis steps: Amplification of reference gene primers provided the estimated nucleated cell counts. Some clones are missing from TCRdb's copy, which holds only in-frame ones; the method was immunoSEQ multiplex PCR. That table gives V, J and clone size, and the DNA gave D and trimming. In the table there are around 130,000 clones, 83% of which are singletons. This sample was taken from a study of blood T cell repertoires in COVID-19. Overall study context: COVID-19 samples collected from the United States, Italy and Spain covered acute and convalescent phases.

Input material: PBMCs or T cells enriched from blood (not recorded which). The clonotype comes from a man aged 25 to 40 who had recovered from COVID-19. The J gene is TRBJ1-3, the V gene TRBV2; D unresolved. This CDR3 is CASTSPYDTDGNTIYF. For the CDR3, the DNA is TGTGCCAGCACCTCACCCTACGACACGGATGGAAACACCATATATTTT.